This T cell receptor beta chain was sequenced in a study of blood T cell repertoires in COVID-19. About the research overall: The United States, Italy and Spain were the sources of the acute and convalescent COVID-19 samples. Nucleic acid was either cDNA or gDNA, and it came from T cells, B-cell-depleted T cells, or PBMCs.

Original data processing: Using reference gene primer amplification, nucleated cell counts were estimated. Assay used: immunoSEQ multiplex PCR; TCRdb lists only in-frame clones, some missing. V and J calls and clone size are copied from that table; D and trimming were computed from the DNA. The sample shows 110,000 to 150,000 clones, 80% to 90% of them seen only once. The CDR3 contains 15 residues. Germline values: CDR1 SGHDT, CDR2 YYEEEE. V shed 4 bases and J 4 bases; nucleotides not matched to a gene: 8. The chain links TRBV5-6 to TRBJ1-2; 9 bases line up with TRBD1. Sequencing input: peripheral blood. The receptor was isolated from an elderly woman with acute or convalescent COVID-19. CDR3 sequence reads: CASSLGQDRGYGYTF. CDR3 DNA: TGTGCCAGCAGCCTCGGACAGGACAGGGGCTATGGCTACACCTTC. Full variable domain (rest looked up from reference TRBV5-6 and TRBJ1-2): DAGVTQSPTHLIKTRGQQVTLRCSPKSGHDTVSWYQQALGQGPQFIFQYYEEEERQRGNFPDRFSGHQFPNYSSELNVNALLLGDSALYLCASSLGQDRGYGYTFGSGTRLTVV.